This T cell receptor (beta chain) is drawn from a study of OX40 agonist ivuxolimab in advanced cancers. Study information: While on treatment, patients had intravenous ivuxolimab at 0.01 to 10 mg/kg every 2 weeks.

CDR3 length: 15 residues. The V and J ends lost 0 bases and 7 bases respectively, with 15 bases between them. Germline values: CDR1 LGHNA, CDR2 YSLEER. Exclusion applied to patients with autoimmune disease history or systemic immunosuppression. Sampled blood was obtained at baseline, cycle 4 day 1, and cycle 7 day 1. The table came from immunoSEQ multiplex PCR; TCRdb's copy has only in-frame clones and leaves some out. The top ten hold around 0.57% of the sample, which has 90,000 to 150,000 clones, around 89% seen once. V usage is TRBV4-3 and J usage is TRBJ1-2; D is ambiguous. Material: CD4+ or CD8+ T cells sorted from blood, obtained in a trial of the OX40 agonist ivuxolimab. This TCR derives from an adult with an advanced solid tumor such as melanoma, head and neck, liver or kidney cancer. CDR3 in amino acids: CASSQDSGIVGGYTF. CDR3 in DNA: TGCGCCAGCAGCCAAGATTCCGGGATTGTCGGTGGCTACACCTTC.